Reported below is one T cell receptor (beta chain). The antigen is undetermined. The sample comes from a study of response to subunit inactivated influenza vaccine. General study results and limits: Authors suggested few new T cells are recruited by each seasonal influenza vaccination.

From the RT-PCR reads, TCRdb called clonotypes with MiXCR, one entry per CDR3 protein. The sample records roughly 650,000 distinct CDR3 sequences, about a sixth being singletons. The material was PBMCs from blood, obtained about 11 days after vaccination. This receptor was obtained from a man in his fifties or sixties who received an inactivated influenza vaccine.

CDR3 bases: TGCGCCAGCAGCTTGGCGGCAGGGGGCGAGTACGAGCAGTACTTC. It yields the protein CASSLAAGGEYEQYF. J is TRBJ2-7 and V is TRBV5-1, with 8 bases fitting TRBD1. This CDR3 contains 15 residues. The ends lost 0 bases at V and 4 bases at J; junction bases unmatched: 6. Germline V gene data show CDR1 as SGHRS and CDR2 as YFSETQ.